A selection of T cell receptor beta chains follows, all from one sample in a study of blood T cell repertoires in COVID-19. This table comes from immunoSEQ multiplex PCR, and its TCRdb copy is limited to in-frame clones, with some not included. The sample includes 150,000 to 200,000 clones, more than 75% of them seen just once. The specimen sequenced was peripheral blood. These receptors were collected from a man aged 18-30 years with active or convalescent COVID-19. Each CDR3 is given with its conserved first and last residue. D genes are given only for firm matches. Size values are once, few and many counts, or a class for expanded clones, and some rows have none.

clone_size d_call j_call v_call cdr3_aa cdr3_nt
. . TRBJ2-3 TRBV5-6 CASSFFPTNTDTQYF TGTGCCAGCAGCTTCTTCCCGACTAACACAGATACGCAGTATTTT
. . TRBJ1-1 TRBV30 CAWITFVSRNTEAFF TGTGCCTGGATCACTTTTGTATCAAGGAACACTGAAGCTTTCTTT
. . TRBJ2-1 TRBV5-1 CASSLGPLSPDEQFF TGCGCCAGCAGCTTGGGCCCACTGTCGCCCGATGAGCAGTTCTTC
. TRBD2 TRBJ2-2 TRBV7-2 CASGLALRTGELFF TGTGCAAGCGGACTAGCTTTAAGGACCGGGGAGCTGTTTTTT
. . TRBJ1-1 TRBV28 CASRMAGLMNTEAFF TGTGCCAGCAGGATGGCAGGTTTGATGAACACTGAAGCTTTCTTT
few . TRBJ1-2 TRBV29-1 CSVRRGLTGYGYTF TGCAGCGTTCGGAGAGGACTTACGGGCTATGGCTACACCTTC
. . TRBJ1-6 TRBV19 CASSLFLGALNSPLHF TGTGCCAGTAGCTTATTCTTGGGGGCACTTAATTCACCCCTCCACTTT
once . TRBJ1-1 TRBV9 CASSVEGVTEAFF TGTGCCAGCAGCGTAGAGGGGGTTACTGAAGCTTTCTTT
. . TRBJ1-2 TRBV6-2/TRBV6-3 CASSKNRVSADYTF TGTGCCAGCAGTAAAAACAGGGTCAGTGCTGACTACACCTTC
. . TRBJ2-5 TRBV24-1 CATAASGATETQYF TGTGCCACCGCCGCCTCAGGGGCGACGGAGACCCAGTACTTC
once . TRBJ2-7 TRBV12-2 CASRLADTGSHEQYF TGTGCAAGTCGCTTAGCTGATACCGGTTCCCACGAGCAGTACTTC
few . TRBJ2-5 TRBV11-2 CASSPDRTTETQYF TGTGCCAGCAGCCCAGACCGGACAACCGAGACCCAGTACTTC
. TRBD1 TRBJ2-7 TRBV19 CASSIATGGSYEQYF TGTGCCAGTAGTATAGCGACAGGGGGGTCCTACGAGCAGTACTTC
. . TRBJ2-1 TRBV25-1 CASSGAAGYNEQFF TGTGCCAGCAGTGGGGCAGCGGGTTACAATGAGCAGTTCTTC
. TRBD1 TRBJ2-6 TRBV18 CASSLTGTGANVLTF TGTGCCAGCTCCCTGACAGGGACCGGGGCCAACGTCCTGACTTTC
. . TRBJ1-2 TRBV11-2 CASSWTFDTNYGYTF TGTGCCAGCAGCTGGACTTTCGACACCAACTATGGCTACACCTTC
few . TRBJ2-1 TRBV11-2 CASSVYNEQFF TGTGCCAGCAGCGTATACAATGAGCAGTTCTTC
. . TRBJ1-2 TRBV29-1 CSVDWPAGLGYTF TGCAGCGTTGATTGGCCAGCGGGGCTTGGCTACACCTTC